These 27 T cell receptor beta chains were all obtained from the same sample, sequenced in a study of blood T cells in healthy people across ages. Through a sample-barcoded 5' primer and a J-beta primer mix, a second PCR was run for roughly 6 to 12 cycles. MiXCR, applied by TCRdb to the 5' RACE reads, yields one record per CDR3 protein. The sample carries 780,000 or so distinct CDR3 sequences, about 53% recorded once. Material for sequencing was blood. The receptor set was obtained from a man older than 75 in good health.

The chain combines TRBV10-3 with TRBJ2-1; 12 positions agree with TRBD2. V shed 6 bases and J 8 bases; nucleotides not matched to a gene: 8. This CDR3 is built from 15 residues. Looked up from germline, CDR1 is ENHRY and CDR2 is SYGVKD. DNA of the CDR3: TGTGCCATCAGGAAGACTAGCGGGAGTTTCGATGAGCAGTTCTTC. It encodes CAIRKTSGSFDEQFF.

This clonotype was seen a handful of times. The chain combines TRBV29-1 with TRBJ2-3; D gene ambiguous. Trimming removed 0 bases from V and 10 bases from J, with 11 bases in between. This CDR3 contains 12 residues. Germline loops: CDR1 SQVTM, CDR2 ANQGSEA. The CDR3 DNA sequence: TGCAGCGTTGAAGACGGTAGGTCGGCGCAGTATTTT. Its protein is CSVEDGRSAQYF.

This clonotype was observed a few times. V is TRBV28 and J is TRBJ2-7, with D perhaps given as TRBD1 or TRBD2 (5 bases each). Trimming stripped 5 bases from V and 3 bases from J, with 17 bases between. There are 15 residues in the CDR3. Germline CDR1 MDHEN, CDR2 SYDVKM. As DNA, the CDR3 is TGTGCCAGCAGTGTCCTCCGCCCGAGGGGCTACGAGCAGTACTTC. Protein sequence: CASSVLRPRGYEQYF. Together with reference TRBV28 and TRBJ2-7, the CDR3 gives the full variable domain: DVKVTQSSRYLVKRTGEKVFLECVQDMDHENMFWYRQDPGLGLRLIYFSYDVKMKEKGDIPEGYSVSREKKERFSLILESASTNQTSMYLCASSVLRPRGYEQYFGPGTRLTVT.

This clonotype was observed a handful of times. The gene calls are TRBV29-1 and TRBJ1-1, with unresolved D. Per germline, CDR1 SQVTM and CDR2 ANQGSEA. Trimming cost V 6 bases and J 4 bases, with 15 bases left between them. The CDR3 contains 13 residues. The CDR3 loop is CSVLGLFGTEAFF. CDR3 nucleotides: TGCAGCGTCCTGGGCCTTTTCGGCACTGAAGCTTTCTTT.

This rearrangement joins TRBV28 to TRBJ2-7; 10 nucleotides line up with TRBD2. Germline-derived CDR1 and CDR2 are MDHEN and SYDVKM. This CDR3 has 14 residues. After removal of 9 bases from V and 0 bases from J, the junction contained 5 bases not matched to a gene. The CDR3 sequence: CASYSGGTSYEQYF. The CDR3 DNA sequence: TGTGCCAGTTATAGCGGGGGGACCTCCTACGAGCAGTACTTC.

This chain uses TRBV4-1 with TRBJ1-5; a weak D match, TRBD1 (5 bases). The V gene's germline CDR1 is MGHRA and CDR2 YSYEKL. Trimming cost V 4 bases and J 3 bases, with 13 bases left between them. This CDR3 comprises 15 residues. CDR3 loop: CASSRTDSYNQPQHF. The CDR3 coding sequence is TGCGCCAGCAGCCGCACAGACAGTTACAATCAGCCCCAGCATTTT.

This clonotype was picked up a small number of times. In DNA, the CDR3 is TGCGCCAGCCGAATTAACGGGAACTACGAGCAGTACTTC. It yields the protein CASRINGNYEQYF. This sequence joins TRBV5-1 and TRBJ2-7; D perhaps matches TRBD2 (5 bases). Trimming left V 7 bases short and J 3 bases short, with 14 bases between. From germline, CDR1 is SGHRS and CDR2 YFSETQ. There are 13 residues in the CDR3.

The chain uses TRBV24-1 and TRBJ2-6; possible D gene TRBD1, 6 bases. V gave up 2 bases and J gave up 3 bases, with 10 bases separating them. CDR1 and CDR2 from the germline V gene are KGHDR and SFDVKD. The CDR3 has 16 residues. The CDR3 sequence: CATSDSGASGANVLTF. The CDR3 nucleotides are TGTGCCACCAGTGATTCAGGGGCTAGTGGGGCCAACGTCCTGACTTTC.

This clonotype showed up just a few times. This chain joins TRBV12-3 or TRBV12-4 and TRBJ2-3; D not certain. The CDR3 covers 14 residues. Trimming took off 10 bases at V and 14 bases at J, with 28 bases between the two ends. The CDR3 loop reads CAIPSPKEARYAYF. Here the CDR3 DNA reads TGTGCCATTCCCTCTCCGAAGGAAGCGAGATACGCGTATTTT.

The genes are TRBV12-3 or TRBV12-4 and TRBJ1-5; D remains unclear. The CDR3 loop spans 12 amino acids. Between the trimmed V and J ends, which lost 5 bases and 6 bases, there was a span of 8 bases. The CDR3 sequence: CASSIVGQPQHF. CDR3 in DNA: TGTGCCAGCAGTATAGTGGGTCAGCCCCAGCATTTT.

This clonotype was recorded only once. The chain combines TRBV9 with TRBJ2-5, with 8 bases identical to TRBD2. V was clipped by 3 bases and J by 2 bases; unmatched bases: 6. This CDR3 has 15 amino acids. Germline CDR1 is SGDLS and CDR2 is YYNGEE. This CDR3 is CASSAGTSLQETQYF. The DNA of the CDR3 is TGTGCCAGCAGCGCCGGGACTAGTCTACAAGAGACCCAGTACTTC.

The sample holds a few counts of this clonotype. This chain joins TRBV20-1 and TRBJ2-1; 11 nucleotides match TRBD2. The J segment lost 9 bases and the V segment lost 3 bases, leaving 10 bases of the junction unmatched. Germline V lookup: CDR1 DFQATT, CDR2 SNEGSKA (reference sequence). There are 15 residues in the CDR3. The CDR3 DNA is TGCAGTGCTAGGTTTAGCGGGAGGGTTTGGAGTGAGCAGTTCTTC. Translated: CSARFSGRVWSEQFF.

The chain joins TRBV6-2 or TRBV6-3 to TRBJ2-7; TRBD2 aligns across 7 bases. Germline V gives CDR1 MNHEY, CDR2 SVGEGT. V was pared by 8 bases and J by 6 bases, with 10 bases of the junction left unmatched. The CDR3 spans 13 residues. The CDR3: CASESGMFGEQYF. CDR3 nucleotides: TGTGCCAGCGAAAGCGGGATGTTTGGCGAGCAGTACTTC.

The CDR3 DNA sequence: TGTGCCACCAGTGATTGGGGTAGCCCTAGCTCCTACAATGAGCAGTTCTTC. Its translation: CATSDWGSPSSYNEQFF. J is TRBJ2-1 and V is TRBV24-1; D unclear. There are 17 residues in the CDR3. The V and J ends lost 2 bases and 0 bases respectively, with 13 bases between them. The germline gives CDR1 KGHDR, CDR2 SFDVKD.

The genes are TRBV12-5 and TRBJ2-3; tentatively, D is TRBD2 (5 bases). The germline V and J ends were trimmed by 5 bases and 3 bases, with 6 bases remaining between them. This CDR3 is 12 amino acids long. Germline V gene data show CDR1 as LGHNT and CDR2 as FRNRAP. This chain's CDR3 is CASGRGTDTQYF. The CDR3 DNA follows: TGTGCTAGTGGTCGGGGAACAGATACGCAGTATTTT. The full variable domain, with the rest looked up from reference TRBV12-5 and TRBJ2-3, is DARVTQTPRHKVTEMGQEVTMRCQPILGHNTVFWYRQTMMQGLELLAYFRNRAPLDDSGMPKDRFSAEMPDATLATLKIQPSEPRDSAVYFCASGRGTDTQYFGPGTRLTVL.

J is TRBJ2-7 and V is TRBV10-2; possible D gene TRBD2, 5 bases. Germline assignment: CDR1 WSHSY and CDR2 SAAADI. Trimming removed 7 bases from V and 7 bases from J, with 17 bases in between. The CDR3 is made up of 13 amino acids. CDR3 in amino acids: CASTLLGRDEQYF. In nucleotides, the CDR3 is TGCGCCAGCACCTTACTAGGTAGGGATGAGCAGTACTTC.

Only a few counts were recorded for this clonotype. This sequence joins TRBV20-1 and TRBJ1-1; 7 bases are shared with TRBD1. V lost 5 bases, J lost 5 bases, and 5 bases stayed unmatched. The CDR3 has 12 amino acids. Germline V gene sequence: CDR1 DFQATT, CDR2 SNEGSKA (reference sequence). The CDR3 coding sequence is TGCAGTGCTGGGACAGCGGGGACTGAAGCTTTCTTT. Amino acids: CSAGTAGTEAFF.

This chain connects TRBV7-9 to TRBJ1-1; D remains unclear. There are 12 residues in the CDR3. V was shortened by 1 base and J by 11 bases, with 11 bases between the two germline ends. Germline V gene lookup returns CDR1 SEHNR and CDR2 FQNEAQ (reference sequence). The CDR3 bases are TGTGCCAGCAGCTTAGTTGGGGTCGGTGCTTTCTTT. As protein: CASSLVGVGAFF.

Regarding this clonotype: A read error may explain this, as a much larger clone is one base away. CDR3 sequence reads: CSVRRGQRDTDTQYF. For the CDR3, the DNA is TGCAGCGTCCGAAGGGGCCAGCGGGACACAGATACGCAGTATTTT. The chain has TRBV29-1 and TRBJ2-3, with 7 nucleotides matching TRBD2. The CDR3 sequence is 15 residues long. Germline CDR1 reads SQVTM; CDR2 reads ANQGSEA. V dropped 6 bases and J dropped 2; count of bases not matched to a gene: 11.

This clonotype has more than one count but fewer than ten. This chain links TRBV11-1 with TRBJ2-5; D might be TRBD2 (6 bases). V dropped 7 bases and J dropped 3 bases, with 15 bases sitting between them. The CDR3 runs 14 residues. Looked up from germline, CDR1 is SGHAT and CDR2 is FQDESV (reference sequence). CDR3 sequence: CASTARRAEETQYF. CDR3 DNA: TGTGCCAGCACCGCCAGGAGGGCAGAAGAGACCCAGTACTTC.

Here the CDR3 DNA reads TGTGCCAGTAGTATCGGGAACGATTCACCCCTCCACTTT. This codes for CASSIGNDSPLHF. The J gene is TRBJ1-6, the V gene TRBV19; D unclear. Trimming took 3 bases from V and 8 from J, leaving 8 bases between them. This CDR3 contains 13 residues. Looked up from germline, CDR1 is LNHDA and CDR2 is SQIVND (reference sequence).

The chain carries TRBV11-2 and TRBJ2-3; D may match TRBD1 or TRBD2 (6 bases each). The CDR3 is made up of 14 amino acids. Germline lookup yields CDR1 SGHAT and CDR2 FQNNGV. V was shortened by 5 bases and J by 14 bases, with 23 bases between the two germline ends. CDR3 residues: CASSPLGGHRYAYF. Here the CDR3 DNA reads TGTGCCAGCAGCCCCCTCGGGGGCCACAGATACGCGTATTTT.

This chain uses TRBV7-2 with TRBJ2-5; 14 bases are a match to TRBD2. Germline CDR1 and CDR2: SGHTA and FQGNSA. With V trimmed by 4 bases and J by 7 bases, 5 bases remained unmatched. The CDR3 covers 15 residues. The CDR3, as DNA: TGTGCCAGCAGCTGGGGACTAGCGGGAGTGGTGACCCAGTACTTC. Translation: CASSWGLAGVVTQYF.

This clonotype showed up many times. The chain is built from TRBV29-1 and TRBJ2-5; possible D gene TRBD1, 5 bases. This CDR3 has 12 residues. The germline gives CDR1 SQVTM, CDR2 ANQGSEA. The germline V and J ends were trimmed by 4 bases and 2 bases, with 8 bases remaining between them. CDR3 residues: CSVGQSQETQYF. CDR3 sequence (DNA): TGCAGCGTTGGACAGTCGCAAGAGACCCAGTACTTC.

The rearrangement uses TRBV29-1 and TRBJ1-4, with 8 bases matching TRBD1. J gave up 8 bases and V 4 bases, and 9 bases lay outside the gene matches. The germline CDR1 and CDR2 sequences are SQVTM and ANQGSEA. This CDR3 comprises 14 residues. The CDR3 DNA reads TGCAGCGTTGGATCGGGCAGGGGGCGCGAAAAACTGTTTTTT. Translated, it gives CSVGSGRGREKLFF.

Comment on this clonotype: The junction shows a germline mismatch at one end, possibly a read error. V is TRBV25-1 and J is TRBJ2-2, with 10 bases aligning to TRBD2. The CDR3 runs to 18 residues. Germline V gene data show CDR1 as MGHDK and CDR2 as SYGVNS. The CDR3 DNA reads as TGTGCCCGCAGTGAAGGGCTAGCGGGGGCCTCCTACACCGGGGAGCTGTTTTTT. It encodes CARSEGLAGASYTGELFF.

This chain links TRBV7-2 with TRBJ2-7, with D tentatively TRBD2 (5 bases). This CDR3 is 15 amino acids long. Germline CDR1 is SGHTA and CDR2 is FQGNSA. Deletions cut 4 bases from V and 0 bases from J, with 13 bases between. The CDR3, as DNA: TGTGCCAGCAGCTCTGCACTAGGTCGCTCCTACGAGCAGTACTTC. Residues: CASSSALGRSYEQYF.